This T cell receptor (beta chain) comes out of a study of blood T cell repertoires in COVID-19. Cohorts were assigned according to the clinical history that participants reported. Clones were read by immunoSEQ multiplex PCR, and TCRdb kept only the in-frame ones, dropping some. The sample carries under 300,000 clones, about 91% recorded once. Germline assignment: CDR1 GTSNPN and CDR2 SVGIG (reference sequence). The CDR3 contains 14 residues. Trimming stripped 1 base from V and 2 bases from J, with 11 bases between. The chain combines TRBV30 with TRBJ2-5, with D perhaps TRBD1 (7 bases). The source of this sequence is a woman in her 40s with acute COVID-19. Sequenced: PBMCs or T cells enriched from blood (not recorded which). DNA of the CDR3: TGTGCCTGGAGTGAAGCAGGGGGGCAAGAGACCCAGTACTTC. Amino acid sequence: CAWSEAGGQETQYF. Using reference TRBV30 and TRBJ2-5 for the parts outside the CDR3, the full variable domain is SQTIHQWPATLVQPVGSPLSLECTVEGTSNPNLYWYRQAAGRGLQLLFYSVGIGQISSEVPQNLSASRPQDRQFILSSKKLLLSDSGFYLCAWSEAGGQETQYFGPGTRLLVL.